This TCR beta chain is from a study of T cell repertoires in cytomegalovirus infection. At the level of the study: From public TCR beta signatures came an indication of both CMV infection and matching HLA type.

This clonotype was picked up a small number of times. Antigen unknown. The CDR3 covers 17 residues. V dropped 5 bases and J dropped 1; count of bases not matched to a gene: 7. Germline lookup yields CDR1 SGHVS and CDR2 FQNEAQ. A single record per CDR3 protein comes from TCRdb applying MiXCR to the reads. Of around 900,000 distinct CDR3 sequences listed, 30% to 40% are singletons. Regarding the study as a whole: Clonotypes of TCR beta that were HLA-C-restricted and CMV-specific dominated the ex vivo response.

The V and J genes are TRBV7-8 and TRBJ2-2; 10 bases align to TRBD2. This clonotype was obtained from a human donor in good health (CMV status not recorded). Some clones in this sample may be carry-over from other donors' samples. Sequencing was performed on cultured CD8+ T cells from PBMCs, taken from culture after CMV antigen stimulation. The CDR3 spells CASSPVASGGNTGELFF. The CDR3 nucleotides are TGTGCCAGCAGCCCCGTGGCTAGCGGGGGGAACACCGGGGAGCTGTTTTTT.